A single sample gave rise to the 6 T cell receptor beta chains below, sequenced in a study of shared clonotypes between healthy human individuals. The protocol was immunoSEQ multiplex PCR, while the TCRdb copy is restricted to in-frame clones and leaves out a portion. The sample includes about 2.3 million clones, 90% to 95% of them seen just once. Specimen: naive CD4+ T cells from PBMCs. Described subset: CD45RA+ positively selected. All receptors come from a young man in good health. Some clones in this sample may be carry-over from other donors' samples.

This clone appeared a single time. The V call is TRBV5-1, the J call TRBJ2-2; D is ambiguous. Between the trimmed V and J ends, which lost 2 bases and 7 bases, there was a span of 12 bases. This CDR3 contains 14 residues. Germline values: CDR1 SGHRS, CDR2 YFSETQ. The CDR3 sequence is CASSFLVSGGELFF. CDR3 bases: TGCGCCAGCAGCTTCTTGGTTAGTGGCGGGGAGCTGTTTTTT.

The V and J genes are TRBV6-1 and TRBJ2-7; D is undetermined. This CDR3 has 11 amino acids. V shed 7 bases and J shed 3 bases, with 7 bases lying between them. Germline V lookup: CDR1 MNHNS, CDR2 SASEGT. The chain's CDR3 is CASTSFYEQYF. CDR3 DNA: TGTGCCAGCACATCCTTCTACGAGCAGTACTTC.

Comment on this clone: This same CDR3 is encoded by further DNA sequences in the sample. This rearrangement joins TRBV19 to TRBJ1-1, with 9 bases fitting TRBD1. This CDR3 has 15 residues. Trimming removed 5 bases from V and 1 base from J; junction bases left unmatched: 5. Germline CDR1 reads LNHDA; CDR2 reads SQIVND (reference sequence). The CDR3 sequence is CASSSQGAGNTEAFF. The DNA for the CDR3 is TGTGCCAGTAGTTCACAGGGGGCTGGGAACACTGAAGCTTTCTTT.

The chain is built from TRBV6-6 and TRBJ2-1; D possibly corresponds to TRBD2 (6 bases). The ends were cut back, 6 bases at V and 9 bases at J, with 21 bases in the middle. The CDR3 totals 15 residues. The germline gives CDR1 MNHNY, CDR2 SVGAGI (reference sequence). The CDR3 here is CASRHSLGGAREQFF. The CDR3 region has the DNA TGTGCCAGCAGACACTCCCTTGGAGGGGCCCGTGAGCAGTTCTTC.

CDR3 sequence reads: CASSVRDAGTDTQYF. Here the CDR3 DNA reads TGTGCCAGCAGCGTCCGGGACGCAGGCACAGATACGCAGTATTTT. The J gene is TRBJ2-3, the V gene TRBV7-6; D may be TRBD1 or TRBD2 (5 bases each). The V gene lost 5 bases and the J gene lost 1 base, with 13 bases spanning the gap. The germline gives CDR1 SGHVS, CDR2 FNYEAQ. The CDR3 extends over 15 amino acids. Full variable domain (remainder filled in from reference TRBV7-6 and TRBJ2-3): GAGVSQSPRYKVTKRGQDVALRCDPISGHVSLYWYRQALGQGPEFLTYFNYEAQQDKSGLPNDRFSAERPEGSISTLTIQRTEQRDSAMYRCASSVRDAGTDTQYFGPGTRLTVL.

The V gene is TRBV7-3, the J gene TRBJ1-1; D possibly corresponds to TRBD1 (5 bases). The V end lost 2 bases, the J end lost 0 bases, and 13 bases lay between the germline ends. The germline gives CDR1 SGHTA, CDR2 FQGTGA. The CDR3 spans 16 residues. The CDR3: CASSLEAGAMNTEAFF. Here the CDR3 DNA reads TGTGCCAGCAGCTTAGAAGCCGGGGCAATGAACACTGAAGCTTTCTTT.